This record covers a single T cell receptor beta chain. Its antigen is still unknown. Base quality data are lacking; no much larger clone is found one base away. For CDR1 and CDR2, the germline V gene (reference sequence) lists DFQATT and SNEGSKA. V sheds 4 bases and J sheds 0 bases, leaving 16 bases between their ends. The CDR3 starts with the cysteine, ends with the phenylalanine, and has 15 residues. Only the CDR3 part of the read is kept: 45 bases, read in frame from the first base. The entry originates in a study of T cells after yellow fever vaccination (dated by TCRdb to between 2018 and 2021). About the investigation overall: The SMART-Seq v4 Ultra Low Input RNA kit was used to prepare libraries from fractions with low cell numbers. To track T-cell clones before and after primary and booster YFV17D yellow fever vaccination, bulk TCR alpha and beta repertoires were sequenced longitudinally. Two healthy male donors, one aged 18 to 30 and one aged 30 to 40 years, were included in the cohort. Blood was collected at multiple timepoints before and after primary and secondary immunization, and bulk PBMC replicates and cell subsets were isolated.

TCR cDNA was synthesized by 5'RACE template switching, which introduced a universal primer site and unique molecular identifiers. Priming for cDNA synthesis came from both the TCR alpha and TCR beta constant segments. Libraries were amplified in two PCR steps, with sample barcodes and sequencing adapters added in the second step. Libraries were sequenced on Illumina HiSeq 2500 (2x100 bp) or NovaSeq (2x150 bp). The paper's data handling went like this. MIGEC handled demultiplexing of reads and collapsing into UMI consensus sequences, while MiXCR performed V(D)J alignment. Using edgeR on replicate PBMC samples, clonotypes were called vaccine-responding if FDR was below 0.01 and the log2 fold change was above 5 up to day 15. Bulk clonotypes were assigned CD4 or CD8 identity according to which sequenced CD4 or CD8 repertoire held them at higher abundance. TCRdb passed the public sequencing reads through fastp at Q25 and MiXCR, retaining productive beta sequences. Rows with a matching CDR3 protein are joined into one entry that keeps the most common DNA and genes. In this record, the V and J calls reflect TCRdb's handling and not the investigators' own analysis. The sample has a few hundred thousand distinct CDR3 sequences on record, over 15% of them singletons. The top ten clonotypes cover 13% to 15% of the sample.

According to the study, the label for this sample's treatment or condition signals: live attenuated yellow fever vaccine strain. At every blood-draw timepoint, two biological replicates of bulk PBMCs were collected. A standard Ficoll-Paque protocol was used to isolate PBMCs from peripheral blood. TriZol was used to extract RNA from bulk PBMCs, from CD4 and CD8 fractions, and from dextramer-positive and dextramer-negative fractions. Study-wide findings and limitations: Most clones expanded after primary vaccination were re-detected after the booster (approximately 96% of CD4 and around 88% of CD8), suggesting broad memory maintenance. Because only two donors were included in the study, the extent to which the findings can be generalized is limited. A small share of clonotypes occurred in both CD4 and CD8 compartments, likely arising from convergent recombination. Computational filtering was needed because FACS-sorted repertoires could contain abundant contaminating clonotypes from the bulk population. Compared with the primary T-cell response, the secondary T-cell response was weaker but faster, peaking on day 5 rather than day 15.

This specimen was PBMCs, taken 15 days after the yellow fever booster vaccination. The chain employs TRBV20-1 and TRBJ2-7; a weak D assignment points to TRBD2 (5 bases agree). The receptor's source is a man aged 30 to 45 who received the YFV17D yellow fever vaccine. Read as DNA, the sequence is TGCAGTGCTAATTCTGGAGGTGCTACCTCCTACGAGCAGTACTTC. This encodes CSANSGGATSYEQYF.